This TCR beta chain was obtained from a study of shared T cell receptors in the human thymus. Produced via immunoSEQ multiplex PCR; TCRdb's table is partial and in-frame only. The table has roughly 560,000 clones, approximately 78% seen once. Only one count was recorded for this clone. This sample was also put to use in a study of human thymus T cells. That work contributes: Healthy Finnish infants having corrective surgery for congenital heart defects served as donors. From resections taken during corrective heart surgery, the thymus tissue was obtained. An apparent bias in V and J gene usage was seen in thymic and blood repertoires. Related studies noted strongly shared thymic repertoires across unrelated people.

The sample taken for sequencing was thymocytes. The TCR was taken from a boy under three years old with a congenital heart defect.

CDR3 region: CASSSGGRETQYF. The DNA of the CDR3 is TGTGCCAGCAGTTCGGGGGGCCGAGAGACCCAGTACTTC. This sequence joins TRBV6-6 and TRBJ2-5; weak D call: TRBD2 (7 bases). Germline V gene sequence: CDR1 MNHNY, CDR2 SVGAGI (reference sequence). V dropped 4 bases and J dropped 4 bases, with 10 bases sitting between them. The CDR3 is 13 residues long.